The T cell receptor (beta chain) described here comes from a study of blood T cells in healthy people across ages. A few counts support this clonotype. The CDR3 is 13 residues long. With 0 bases removed from V and 2 bases from J, the gap between germline ends came to 8 bases. Germline CDR1 and CDR2: GTSNPN and SVGIG (reference sequence). PCR was performed a second time for about 7 to 12 cycles using a sample-barcoded 5' primer and a J-beta primer mix. TCRdb re-called the 5' RACE reads with MiXCR, one entry per CDR3 protein. The profile shows roughly 800,000 distinct CDR3 sequences, 20% to 25% of them singletons. These sequences were also reported in another study, on T cells of mothers and their children.

Input material: blood. The TCR sequence derives from a boy under 18 in good health. The V call is TRBV30, the J call TRBJ2-7; no reliable D call. The CDR3 nucleotides read TGTGCCTGGAGTGTAGGTCAAGCCTACGAGCAGTACTTC. Protein: CAWSVGQAYEQYF.